This TCR beta chain was sequenced during a study of technical replicates of blood from a handful of donors. The protocol was immunoSEQ multiplex PCR, while the TCRdb copy is restricted to in-frame clones and leaves out a portion. The repertoire includes 54,000 or so clones, roughly 94% of them detected once, and 0.2% to 0.25% sits in the top ten. This TCR derives from a human donor in good health. The sequenced material came from T cells isolated from PBMCs.

CDR3 bases: TGTGCCAGCTCACCCGGGACAGGGCCAGATACGCAGTATTTT. This gives the protein CASSPGTGPDTQYF. V and J are TRBV18 and TRBJ2-3, with TRBD1 identical over 9 bases. The CDR3 is 14 amino acids. The V gene end was trimmed by 3 bases and the J gene end by 4 bases; junction bases not matched to a gene: 2. The germline gives CDR1 KGHSH, CDR2 LQKENI.